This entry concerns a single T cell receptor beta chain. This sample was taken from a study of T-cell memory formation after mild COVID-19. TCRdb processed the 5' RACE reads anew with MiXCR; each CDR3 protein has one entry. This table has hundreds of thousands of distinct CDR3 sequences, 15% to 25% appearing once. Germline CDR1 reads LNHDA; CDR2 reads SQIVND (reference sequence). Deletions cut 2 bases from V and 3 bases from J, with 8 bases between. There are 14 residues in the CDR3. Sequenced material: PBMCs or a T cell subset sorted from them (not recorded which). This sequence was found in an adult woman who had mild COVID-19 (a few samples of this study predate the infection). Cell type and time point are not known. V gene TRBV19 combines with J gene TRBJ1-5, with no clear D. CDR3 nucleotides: TGTGCCAGTAGTATACAGGCGGACAATCAGCCCCAGCATTTT. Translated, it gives CASSIQADNQPQHF.